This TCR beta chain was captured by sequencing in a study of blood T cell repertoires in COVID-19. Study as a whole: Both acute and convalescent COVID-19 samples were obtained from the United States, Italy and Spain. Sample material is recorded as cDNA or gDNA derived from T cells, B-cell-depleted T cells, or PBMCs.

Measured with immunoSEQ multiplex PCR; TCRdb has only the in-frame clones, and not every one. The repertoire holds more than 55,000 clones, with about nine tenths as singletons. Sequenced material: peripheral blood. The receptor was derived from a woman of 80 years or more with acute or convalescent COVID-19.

CDR3 nucleotides: TGCGCCAGCTCCGAGGTAGGGGGATCACCCCTCCACTTT. As protein: CASSEVGGSPLHF. The V and J genes are TRBV5-1 and TRBJ1-6; perhaps TRBD1 as D (6 bases). The CDR3 runs 13 residues. Germline lookup yields CDR1 SGHRS and CDR2 YFSETQ. Trimming shortened V by 7 bases and J by 10 bases, and 15 bases separated the two germline ends. The complete variable domain, with remaining parts taken from reference TRBV5-1 and TRBJ1-6, reads KAGVTQTPRYLIKTRGQQVTLSCSPISGHRSVSWYQQTPGQGLQFLFEYFSETQRNKGNFPGRFSGRQFSNSRSEMNVSTLELGDSALYLCASSEVGGSPLHFGNGTRLTVT.